Each of the 9 T cell receptor beta chains below was sequenced from the same sample in a study of blood T cell repertoires in COVID-19. The data were produced by immunoSEQ multiplex PCR, yet TCRdb's version contains in-frame clones alone and is incomplete. The sample records a few hundred thousand clones, around 80% being singletons. The source material was peripheral blood. These receptors came from a woman younger than 35 with acute or convalescent COVID-19.

This rearrangement joins TRBV19 to TRBJ2-7, with a weak D call TRBD2 (5 bases). Germline V gene lookup returns CDR1 LNHDA and CDR2 SQIVND (reference sequence). There are 13 residues in the CDR3. V dropped 3 bases and J dropped 0 bases, with 6 bases sitting between them. CDR3 sequence reads: CASSISASYEQYF. CDR3 nucleotide sequence: TGTGCCAGTAGTATTAGCGCCTCCTACGAGCAGTACTTC.

V usage is TRBV18 and J usage is TRBJ1-4; D is unclear. With 0 bases removed from V and 8 bases from J, the gap between germline ends came to 7 bases. The germline V gene has CDR1 KGHSH and CDR2 LQKENI. The CDR3 loop spans 13 amino acids. The CDR3 protein is CASSPPNSEKLFF. The CDR3 DNA reads TGTGCCAGCTCACCACCGAACTCAGAAAAACTGTTTTTT.

This rearrangement joins TRBV5-1 to TRBJ2-1; 9 bases are a match to TRBD1. The length of the CDR3 is 13 residues. Trimming took 4 bases from V and 6 from J; bases not matched to a gene: 2. Germline CDR1 reads SGHRS; CDR2 reads YFSETQ. In nucleotides, the CDR3 is TGCGCCAGCAGCGCGACAGGGGGCAATGAGCAGTTCTTC. Translating gives CASSATGGNEQFF.

Only one count was recorded for this clone. The chain couples TRBV5-1 to TRBJ2-5; D unclear. The ends were cut back, 0 bases at V and 1 base at J, with 10 bases in the middle. The germline V gene encodes CDR1 SGHRS and CDR2 YFSETQ. The CDR3 loop spans 15 amino acids. The CDR3 spells CASSLVTTSQETQYF. CDR3 DNA: TGCGCCAGCAGCTTGGTAACTACCTCCCAAGAGACCCAGTACTTC.

This chain joins TRBV29-1 and TRBJ2-5; D unclear. The CDR3 is made up of 13 amino acids. CDR1 is SQVTM, CDR2 ANQGSEA, per germline. V lost 0 bases, J lost 2 bases, and 7 bases lay in between. The DNA for the CDR3 is TGCAGCGTTGAAGAGGGCTGGCAAGAGACCCAGTACTTC. Its translation is CSVEEGWQETQYF.

The J gene is TRBJ2-1, the V gene TRBV5-1; perhaps TRBD2 as D (5 bases). V gave up 3 bases and J gave up 0 bases, with 25 bases separating them. CDR3 length equals 20 residues. Germline V lookup: CDR1 SGHRS, CDR2 YFSETQ. CDR3: CASSSKRLLDLTSSYNEQFF. As DNA, the CDR3 is TGCGCCAGCAGCTCTAAGCGACTTCTGGACTTGACCAGCTCCTACAATGAGCAGTTCTTC.

Points on this clone: The sample has other DNA sequences that encode this CDR3 too. This chain joins TRBV19 and TRBJ2-1; perhaps TRBD2 as D (6 bases). CDR1 LNHDA and CDR2 SQIVND come from the germline V gene (reference sequence). V lost 5 bases and J 3 bases, leaving 11 bases between the germline ends. The CDR3 runs to 14 residues. This CDR3 is CASSAGGDYNEQFF. The DNA of the CDR3 is TGTGCCAGTAGTGCAGGCGGGGACTACAATGAGCAGTTCTTC. The whole variable domain, remainder taken from reference TRBV19 and TRBJ2-1, is DGGITQSPKYLFRKEGQNVTLSCEQNLNHDAMYWYRQDPGQGLRLIYYSQIVNDFQKGDIAEGYSVSREKKESFPLTVTSAQKNPTAFYLCASSAGGDYNEQFFGPGTRLTVL.

The rearrangement uses TRBV7-9 and TRBJ2-4; D not certain. CDR1 and CDR2 from the germline V gene are SEHNR and FQNEAQ (reference sequence). The CDR3 extends over 15 amino acids. V was cut by 5 bases and J by 0 bases, with 11 bases left in between. The CDR3 nucleotides are TGTGCCAGCAGCGACAATATACTAGCCAAAAACATTCAGTACTTC. This encodes CASSDNILAKNIQYF.

The chain carries TRBV3-1 (or the pseudogene TRBV3-2) and TRBJ2-3; TRBD2 matches at 10 bases. V dropped 0 bases and J dropped 10; count of bases not matched to a gene: 4. CDR3 length: 14 residues. Germline V CDR1 and CDR2: LGHDT, YNNKEL (reference sequence). CDR3 sequence (DNA): TGTGCCAGCAGCCAAGAGGCTAGCGGGAGATCGCAGTATTTT. This codes for CASSQEASGRSQYF.